The clone carrying this T cell receptor (beta chain) appeared a few times. The antigen is not known. Germline is not matched at one junction end, which may reflect a read error. This entry is derived from a study of cytomegalovirus exposure and HLA in healthy donors. PCR amplification relied on 60 Vbeta primers (plus 13 Jbeta primers). This table comes from immunoSEQ multiplex PCR, and its TCRdb copy is limited to in-frame clones, with some not included. The table includes 150,000 to 200,000 clones, roughly 77% detected once. CDR3 length: 11 residues. Per the germline V gene, CDR1 is MGHRA and CDR2 is YSYEKL. The study, taken as a whole, reports: Sequencing likely generated an artifact that appeared as a cluster of highly shared sequence variants. As a later analysis showed, a missense DCLRE1C variant was linked to trimming of TCR beta V- and J-genes.

Sequenced: PBMCs. The V and J genes are TRBV4-1 and TRBJ1-2, with D unclear. This TCR came from a woman aged 45-59 years in good health and CMV-seronegative. The CDR3 spells CASSEEGGYTF. The CDR3 region has the DNA TGCGCCAGCAGCGAAGAGGGCGGCTACACCTTC.